These 23 T cell receptor beta chains were sequenced from one sample in a study of blood T cell repertoires in COVID-19. TCRdb keeps only in-frame clones here, not all; method: immunoSEQ multiplex PCR. The table includes around 290,000 clones, 85% to 90% detected once. Sequencing was done on a sample of peripheral blood. The receptors shown here come from a man aged 35 to 55 with acute or convalescent COVID-19.

CDR3 DNA: TGCGCCAGCAGTGAGTCGGGAGGAGAGCAGTACTTC. The encoded protein is CASSESGGEQYF. The chain employs TRBV10-1 and TRBJ2-7; TRBD2 might be the D (6 bases). Germline loops: CDR1 WNHNN, CDR2 SYGVQD (reference sequence). CDR3 length equals 12 residues. Trimming left V 0 bases short and J 7 bases short, with 7 bases between.

The rearrangement links TRBV5-1 to TRBJ2-3; no reliable D call. Trimming stripped 0 bases from V and 4 bases from J, with 12 bases between. The germline CDR1 and CDR2 sequences are SGHRS and YFSETQ. The CDR3 contains 15 residues. The CDR3 is CASSLAQRWADTQYF. CDR3 coding DNA: TGCGCCAGCAGCTTGGCCCAGCGATGGGCAGATACGCAGTATTTT.

V usage is TRBV6-1 and J usage is TRBJ2-7; D might be TRBD2 (6 bases). This CDR3 region has 16 residues. The germline V gene has CDR1 MNHNS and CDR2 SASEGT. Between the trimmed V and J ends, which lost 2 bases and 6 bases, there was a span of 20 bases. The CDR3 here is CASSEKVDTRRGEQYF. CDR3 DNA sequence: TGTGCCAGCAGTGAAAAGGTGGACACACGGAGGGGCGAGCAGTACTTC.

The chain has TRBV9 and TRBJ2-4; 8 bases fit TRBD2. The germline V gene encodes CDR1 SGDLS and CDR2 YYNGEE. This CDR3 is 14 amino acids long. Germline trimming cut 4 bases from V and 6 bases from J; bases unmatched to any gene: 6. CDR3 sequence: CASSLGSGGNIQYF. The CDR3 DNA is TGTGCCAGCAGCCTGGGGAGCGGGGGAAACATTCAGTACTTC.

V gene TRBV6-5 combines with J gene TRBJ1-6; possibly TRBD1 for D (6 bases). The CDR3 runs to 16 residues. The V and J ends lost 0 bases and 2 bases respectively, with 8 bases between them. Germline V gene lookup returns CDR1 MNHEY and CDR2 SVGAGI. Here the CDR3 DNA reads TGTGCCAGCAGTTACTCACGGGACACCTATAATTCACCCCTCCACTTT. It specifies CASSYSRDTYNSPLHF.

V is TRBV24-1 and J is TRBJ2-7, with TRBD1 as a possible D gene (5 bases). Germline V CDR1 and CDR2: KGHDR, SFDVKD. V lost 4 bases, J lost 0 bases, and 15 bases lay in between. The CDR3 totals 16 residues. The CDR3 coding sequence is TGTGCCACCAGTGAAAGGGGCCCTTTGGGCTCCTACGAGCAGTACTTC. Translating gives CATSERGPLGSYEQYF.

The chain is built from TRBV7-2 and TRBJ1-5; 9 bases map to TRBD1. The CDR3 covers 15 residues. V shed 1 base and J 2 bases; nucleotides not matched to a gene: 0. Germline-derived CDR1 and CDR2 are SGHTA and FQGNSA. In DNA form, the CDR3 reads TGTGCCAGCAGCTTAGGGACAGGGGGCAATCAGCCCCAGCATTTT. Its protein product is CASSLGTGGNQPQHF.

This chain uses TRBV5-1 with TRBJ1-2; possibly TRBD1 for D (6 bases). This CDR3 comprises 13 residues. The V gene lost 3 bases and the J gene lost 5 bases, with 11 bases spanning the gap. CDR1 is SGHRS, CDR2 YFSETQ, per germline. As DNA, the CDR3 is TGCGCCAGCAGCTCGGACGGGACATATGGCTACACCTTC. Translated: CASSSDGTYGYTF.

The rearrangement uses TRBV7-2 and TRBJ2-7; tentative D call: TRBD1 (7 bases). V gave up 1 base and J gave up 4 bases, with 11 bases separating them. Germline CDR1 is SGHTA and CDR2 is FQGNSA. The CDR3 consists of 14 residues. CDR3 sequence: CASSLGGTDYEQYF. DNA of the CDR3: TGTGCCAGCAGCTTAGGCGGGACAGATTACGAGCAGTACTTC.

The chain has TRBV5-6 and TRBJ2-1; D gene unclear. Germline CDR1 SGHDT, CDR2 YYEEEE. CDR3 size: 15 residues. V lost 2 bases, J lost 0 bases, and 9 bases lay in between. CDR3 bases: TGTGCCAGCAGCTTCCCGACACCCTCCTACAATGAGCAGTTCTTC. Translating it yields CASSFPTPSYNEQFF.

The chain is built from TRBV6-2 or TRBV6-3 and TRBJ2-7; tentatively, D is TRBD2 (5 bases). Per germline, CDR1 MNHEY and CDR2 SVGEGT. V was pared by 0 bases and J by 0 bases, with 12 bases between. The CDR3 runs 16 residues. Written as DNA, the CDR3 is TGTGCCAGCAGTTACTCGACCGGGAAATACTCCTACGAGCAGTACTTC. Its translation is CASSYSTGKYSYEQYF.

The chain couples TRBV5-6 to TRBJ1-2, with D perhaps TRBD1 (6 bases). The germline V gene encodes CDR1 SGHDT and CDR2 YYEEEE. V was trimmed by 6 bases and J by 5 bases, leaving 11 bases between them. The CDR3 extends over 12 amino acids. This chain's CDR3 is CASTRQDYGYTF. CDR3 nucleotide sequence: TGTGCCAGCACGCGACAGGATTATGGCTACACCTTC. Drawing the rest from reference TRBV5-6 and TRBJ1-2, the complete variable domain is DAGVTQSPTHLIKTRGQQVTLRCSPKSGHDTVSWYQQALGQGPQFIFQYYEEEERQRGNFPDRFSGHQFPNYSSELNVNALLLGDSALYLCASTRQDYGYTFGSGTRLTVV.

The rearrangement links TRBV2 to TRBJ1-3; D ambiguous. Germline-derived CDR1 and CDR2 are SNHLY and FYNNEI. Trimming left V 11 bases short and J 1 base short, with 9 bases between. This CDR3 is 12 amino acids long. The chain's CDR3 is CAGQVSGNTIYF. CDR3 sequence (DNA): TGTGCCGGGCAGGTATCTGGAAACACCATATATTTT.

J is TRBJ2-2 and V is TRBV6-5, with D possibly being TRBD1 (6 bases). The CDR3 is 14 residues long. Deletions cut 11 bases from V and 1 base from J, with 14 bases between. Germline CDR1 is MNHEY and CDR2 is SVGAGI. The CDR3 region has the DNA TGTGCCGCACGGACAGTAAGGAACACCGGGGAGCTGTTTTTT. Residues: CAARTVRNTGELFF.

The CDR3 is CASSIRQDSNQPQHF. The CDR3 nucleotides read TGTGCCAGTAGTATTCGACAGGATAGCAATCAGCCCCAGCATTTT. The chain combines TRBV19 with TRBJ1-5; TRBD1 is a possible D gene (6 bases). Germline CDR1 and CDR2: LNHDA and SQIVND (reference sequence). Trimming pared 3 bases from V and 0 bases from J, leaving 9 bases between. The CDR3 spans 15 residues.

This chain links TRBV10-3 with TRBJ1-4; TRBD1 is a possible D gene (5 bases). The CDR3 totals 21 residues. Germline V gene data show CDR1 as ENHRY and CDR2 as SYGVKD. The V end lost 0 bases, the J end lost 0 bases, and 23 bases lay between the germline ends. The CDR3 protein is CAISESIFLVRAFSTNEKLFF. CDR3 sequence (DNA): TGTGCCATCAGTGAGTCGATTTTTCTGGTCAGGGCATTTTCAACTAATGAAAAACTGTTTTTT.

This clone was counted once. V and J are TRBV5-1 and TRBJ2-6; 7 bases map to TRBD2. The CDR3 sequence is 17 residues long. J gave up 0 bases and V 3 bases, and 6 bases lay outside the gene matches. CDR1 is SGHRS, CDR2 YFSETQ, per germline. The CDR3 region has the DNA TGCGCCAGCAGCTCGGGAGGTTGGGACTCTGGGGCCAACGTCCTGACTTTC. It is translated as CASSSGGWDSGANVLTF.

The chain employs TRBV29-1 and TRBJ1-1; 8 bases line up with TRBD1. Germline assignment: CDR1 SQVTM and CDR2 ANQGSEA. J was trimmed by 4 bases and V by 7 bases; bases with no gene match: 2. The CDR3 loop spans 11 amino acids. The CDR3 region is CSGGTGTEAFF. The CDR3 nucleotides are TGCAGCGGGGGGACAGGCACTGAAGCTTTCTTT.

This sequence joins TRBV29-1 and TRBJ1-2; D uncertain. The CDR3 length is 14 residues. The V end was cut by 0 bases, the J end by 2 bases, with 10 bases between. CDR1 is SQVTM, CDR2 ANQGSEA, per germline. The CDR3 bases are TGCAGCGTTGAAGATTCCGGACTGAACTATGGCTACACCTTC. Protein sequence: CSVEDSGLNYGYTF. Looking up the rest from reference TRBV29-1 and TRBJ1-2 gives the full variable domain: SAVISQKPSRDICQRGTSLTIQCQVDSQVTMMFWYRQQPGQSLTLIATANQGSEATYESGFVIDKFPISRPNLTFSTLTVSNMSPEDSSIYLCSVEDSGLNYGYTFGSGTRLTVV.

V is TRBV6-5 and J is TRBJ1-6; TRBD1 matches 7 bases. The V gene's germline CDR1 is MNHEY and CDR2 SVGAGI. The CDR3 is made up of 15 amino acids. Trimming took 2 bases from V and 10 from J; bases not matched to a gene: 8. The CDR3 sequence is CASSYRDRDNSPLHF. The DNA for the CDR3 is TGTGCCAGCAGTTACAGGGACAGAGACAACTCACCCCTCCACTTT.

The V gene is TRBV30, the J gene TRBJ1-4; D is undetermined. This CDR3 comprises 15 residues. The V gene's germline CDR1 is GTSNPN and CDR2 SVGIG (reference sequence). The germline V and J ends were trimmed by 1 base and 7 bases, with 16 bases remaining between them. The CDR3 sequence: CAWSARGGWGEKLFF. CDR3 bases: TGTGCCTGGAGTGCACGTGGAGGTTGGGGTGAAAAACTGTTTTTT.

This chain joins TRBV7-2 and TRBJ1-2; possibly TRBD1 for D (5 bases). With 5 bases removed from V and 4 bases from J, the gap between germline ends came to 11 bases. CDR1 is SGHTA and CDR2 is FQGNSA in the germline V gene. CDR3 length: 13 residues. CDR3 sequence reads: CASSRDSSYGYTF. For the CDR3, the DNA is TGTGCCAGCAGCAGAGACAGTAGCTATGGCTACACCTTC.

This clone appeared a few times. The gene calls are TRBV18 and TRBJ2-7; TRBD1 might be the D (5 bases). Germline CDR1 KGHSH, CDR2 LQKENI. This CDR3 contains 17 residues. The V and J ends lost 3 bases and 3 bases respectively, with 21 bases between them. CDR3 in DNA: TGTGCCAGCTCACCTTTTCGCCGCCAGGGCCCCGTCTACGAGCAGTACTTC. The encoded protein is CASSPFRRQGPVYEQYF.